This T cell receptor (beta chain) is from a study of beta chain features in type 1 diabetes (dated by TCRdb to the late 2010s). Turning to the overall study: No differences in mean age, gender distribution, total cell number or subset yield were found between patients and healthy donors. A total of about 100,000,000 sorted cells were examined across all samples, and RNA yield correlated strongly with the number of cells per subset. The study compared the TCRB repertoires of sorted circulating CD4+ T cell subsets in recently diagnosed type 1 diabetes patients with those in matched healthy donors. Regulatory and stem cell-like memory subsets were isolated from only 8 patients and roughly 8 healthy donors, whereas naive and central memory subsets came from all 30 or so donors. What the study reported, not specific to this receptor: Type 1 diabetes patients showed a moderate but significant shortening of TCRB CDR3 length in all four CD4+ subsets. The naive, central memory and regulatory TCRB repertoires appeared to resemble one another more closely among patients than among healthy donors. Because the HLA sub-analyses included only small numbers of individuals, any influence of HLA type on TCRB rearrangement was left unresolved. Because cDNA was sequenced instead of genomic DNA, highly expressing activated cells could be over-represented, though the groups showed no difference in activation or CD3 levels. At VDJ recombination sites, type 1 diabetes patients had fewer insertions and more deleted nucleotides, which implies abnormalities in thymic rearrangement. Shorter templates might be favored by PCR, yet because patient and control samples were amplified and corrected together, any such skew would affect both groups equally.

From each donor, a single peripheral blood sample of 100 to 150 mL on average was drawn into heparinised tubes. A BD FACSAria II was used to sort naive, central memory, regulatory and stem cell-like memory CD4+ T cells with a panel that included CD45RO, CCR7, CD25, CD127, CD95 and CD27. All sorted populations exceeded 95% purity. PBMCs were isolated right away by Lymphoprep density gradient centrifugation and were stained directly, without culture. Samples were stained and sorted in pairs, with one healthy donor and one patient per experiment, so that batch effects were minimized. Compared with germline, V lacks 3 bases and J lacks 3 bases; bases without a gene match: 14. The CDR3 sequence holds 18 residues, the cysteine and phenylalanine included. Kept here is only the CDR3 DNA, which spans 54 bases and is read in frame from base 1. CDR1 and CDR2 are read off the germline V gene as SGHRS and YFSETQ.

This clone was seen a few times. Its antigen target is currently unknown. There are no base qualities to consult, and no much larger clone falls within one base. All of the isolated RNA was reverse transcribed with the High Capacity cDNA Reverse Transcription Kit, so expressed TCRB transcripts were sequenced. Deep immunoSEQ sequencing was applied to naive, central memory and regulatory T cell samples, giving an average of roughly 3.6 million total reads per sample. Sorted cells were lysed in RLT buffer and RNA was extracted with DNase-treated RNeasy Micro or Mini kits, depending on cell number. To prevent cross-contamination, every cell subset was processed on its own, while patient and healthy donor samples were processed together. TCRB sequences were amplified from cDNA with the immunoSEQ multiplex PCR, producing 87-bp fragments spanning the CDR3 region. Amplicons were sequenced on the Illumina HiSeq platform. Per the authors' processing: PCR bias was computationally corrected using synthetic template baselines, reads within Hamming distance 2 were collapsed, and singletons that could not be merged were discarded. Reads were aligned against IMGT so that V, D and J genes, CDR3 length and insertions or deletions at six rearrangement sites could be assigned. Clonotype counts were normalized to sorted cell number within each subset before computing true diversity and Gini coefficients with the tcR R package. The overlap coefficient, calculated on TCRB nucleotide sequences, was used to measure repertoire sharing. Entries here come from immuneACCESS through TCRdb and include only in-frame sequences with V and J called. Some clones fail to appear in such tables; in the studies checked, an unresolved V gene covers under half of the shortfall, and the cause of the remainder is unknown. V and J calls and clone size are those listed in that table; D and trimming were worked out from the DNA. The sample contains 150,000 to 200,000 clones, roughly 10% of them found a single time. The top ten constitute about 0.75% of the sample.

Recombination linked TRBV5-1 to TRBJ2-2, and 7 junction bases match TRBD2. The sequenced sample consisted of central memory CD4+ T cells from blood. The receptor's source is a woman in her twenties or thirties with type 1 diabetes. The DNA is TGCGCCAGCAGCTCTAGACCTAGCGGACCCGATGACACCGGGGAGCTGTTTTTT. This gives the protein CASSSRPSGPDDTGELFF.